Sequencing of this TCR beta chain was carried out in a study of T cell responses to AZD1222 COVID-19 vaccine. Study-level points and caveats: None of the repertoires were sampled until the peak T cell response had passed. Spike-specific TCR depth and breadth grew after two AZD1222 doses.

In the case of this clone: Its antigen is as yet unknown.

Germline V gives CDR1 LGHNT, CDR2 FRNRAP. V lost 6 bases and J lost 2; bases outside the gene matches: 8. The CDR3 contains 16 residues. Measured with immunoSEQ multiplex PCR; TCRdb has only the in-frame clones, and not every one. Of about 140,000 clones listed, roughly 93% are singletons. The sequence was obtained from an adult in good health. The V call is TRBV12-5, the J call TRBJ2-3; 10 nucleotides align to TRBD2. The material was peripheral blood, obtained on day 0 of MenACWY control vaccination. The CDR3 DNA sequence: TGTGCTAGTGGCACCGGACTAGCGGATCCCACAGATACGCAGTATTTT. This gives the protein CASGTGLADPTDTQYF.